These 27 T cell receptor beta chains were all obtained from the same sample, sequenced in a study of T cell changes during pregnancy in multiple sclerosis. Sequenced by immunoSEQ multiplex PCR; TCRdb stores in-frame clones only, minus some. The data hold roughly 89,000 clones, with 85% to 95% observed a single time. Here the sequenced sample was peripheral blood, taken after pregnancy. Source of these receptors: a female donor in good health, enrolled as a control in a pregnancy study.

This chain joins TRBV5-6 and TRBJ1-2; D perhaps matches TRBD1 (5 bases). Trimming removed 0 bases from V and 3 bases from J, with 6 bases in between. Per germline, CDR1 SGHDT and CDR2 YYEEEE. CDR3 length: 13 amino acids. This chain's CDR3 is CASSLEGDYGYTF. The CDR3, as DNA: TGTGCCAGCAGCTTGGAAGGGGACTATGGCTACACCTTC.

The chain links TRBV6-6 to TRBJ2-5; D possibly corresponds to TRBD2 (10 bases). Trimming shortened V by 7 bases and J by 5 bases, and 23 bases separated the two germline ends. The CDR3 is made up of 16 amino acids. Germline V lookup: CDR1 MNHNY, CDR2 SVGAGI (reference sequence). CDR3 DNA: TGTGCCAGCACCCAGACAGGGGGAGCGGGAGGGGAGACCCAGTACTTC. This gives the protein CASTQTGGAGGETQYF.

This chain connects TRBV10-3 to TRBJ2-7; D might be TRBD1 (6 bases). With 8 bases removed from V and 7 bases from J, the gap between germline ends came to 18 bases. There are 13 residues in the CDR3. Germline V gene lookup returns CDR1 ENHRY and CDR2 SYGVKD. This CDR3 reads CAILDSSYEEQYF. CDR3 DNA sequence: TGTGCCATCTTGGACAGCTCCTACGAGGAGCAGTACTTC.

CDR3 nucleotide sequence: TGTGCCAGCAGCCCCGGACTAGCAGTAAGCACAGATACGCAGTATTTT. This gives the protein CASSPGLAVSTDTQYF. The chain couples TRBV4-2 to TRBJ2-3; 8 bases are shared with TRBD2. The germline V gene has CDR1 LGHNA and CDR2 YNFKEQ. The V segment lost 4 bases and the J segment 0 bases; nucleotides outside the gene matches: 6. The CDR3 covers 16 residues.

The V call is TRBV7-2, the J call TRBJ2-5; weak D call: TRBD2 (6 bases). The CDR3 covers 15 residues. Germline V gives CDR1 SGHTA, CDR2 FQGNSA. Trimming took off 3 bases at V and 5 bases at J, with 16 bases between the two ends. CDR3 residues: CASSFSSRAGETQYF. Written as DNA, the CDR3 is TGTGCCAGCAGCTTCTCGAGCAGGGCGGGGGAGACCCAGTACTTC.

The chain combines TRBV2 with TRBJ1-4, with unresolved D. CDR1 is SNHLY and CDR2 is FYNNEI in the germline V gene. This CDR3 comprises 15 residues. With 0 bases removed from V and 5 bases from J, the gap between germline ends came to 10 bases. CDR3 amino acids: CASSEAPLRNEKLFF. Here the CDR3 DNA reads TGTGCCAGCAGTGAAGCGCCTTTGAGAAATGAAAAACTGTTTTTT.

J is TRBJ2-3 and V is TRBV7-9; 9 bases match TRBD1. In germline, CDR1 is SEHNR, CDR2 FQNEAQ (reference sequence). The CDR3 has 19 residues. V gave up 2 bases and J gave up 4 bases; unmatched junction bases: 16. CDR3 coding DNA: TGTGCCAGCAGCTTATCAGCTTTCAGACAGGGGGAGGGTGCAGATACGCAGTATTTT. Its translation: CASSLSAFRQGEGADTQYF.

The CDR3 nucleotides are TGTGCCAGTTCAGGGTATGAGAACACTGAAGCTTTCTTT. Protein: CASSGYENTEAFF. The chain is built from TRBV11-1 and TRBJ1-1; possibly TRBD1 for D (5 bases). This CDR3 is 13 amino acids long. The V and J ends lost 9 bases and 1 base respectively, with 12 bases between them. The germline gives CDR1 SGHAT, CDR2 FQDESV (reference sequence).

The chain combines TRBV6-1 with TRBJ1-5, with a tentative D call TRBD1 (6 bases). Trimming pared 7 bases from V and 2 bases from J, leaving 12 bases between. In germline, CDR1 is MNHNS, CDR2 SASEGT. This CDR3 is built from 14 residues. DNA of the CDR3: TGTGCCAGCACCCAACAGGGTGGCAATCAGCCCCAGCATTTT. It translates to CASTQQGGNQPQHF.

The rearrangement uses TRBV14 and TRBJ1-2, with D tentatively TRBD1 (5 bases). Germline V lookup: CDR1 SGHDN, CDR2 FVKESK. The V and J ends lost 0 bases and 4 bases respectively, with 9 bases between them. This CDR3 is built from 14 residues. The CDR3 loop is CASSQDSGPYGYTF. The CDR3 DNA follows: TGTGCCAGCAGCCAAGATTCAGGGCCCTATGGCTACACCTTC.

This clone was counted a single time. The chain carries TRBV2 and TRBJ2-3, with D possibly matching TRBD2 (5 bases). CDR1 and CDR2 from the germline V gene are SNHLY and FYNNEI. V was clipped by 5 bases and J by 1 base, with 13 bases between them. The CDR3 has 15 amino acids. As DNA, the CDR3 is TGTGCCAGCAGTCAGTCGGGAAAGGGCACAGATACGCAGTATTTT. This sequence encodes CASSQSGKGTDTQYF. Using reference TRBV2 and TRBJ2-3 for the parts outside the CDR3, the full variable domain is EPEVTQTPSHQVTQMGQEVILRCVPISNHLYFYWYRQILGQKVEFLVSFYNNEISEKSEIFDDQFSVERPDGSNFTLKIRSTKLEDSAMYFCASSQSGKGTDTQYFGPGTRLTVL.

This chain links TRBV18 with TRBJ1-1, with 9 bases aligning to TRBD1. Trimming cost V 3 bases and J 0 bases; bases outside gene matches: 5. The CDR3 runs to 16 residues. The germline V gene has CDR1 KGHSH and CDR2 LQKENI. CDR3 DNA: TGTGCCAGCTCACCCCGGGACAGGGCTATGAACACTGAAGCTTTCTTT. Residues: CASSPRDRAMNTEAFF. Full variable domain (outside the CDR3, taken from reference TRBV18 and TRBJ1-1): NAGVMQNPRHLVRRRGQEARLRCSPMKGHSHVYWYRQLPEEGLKFMVYLQKENIIDESGMPKERFSAEFPKEGPSILRIQQVVRGDSAAYFCASSPRDRAMNTEAFFGQGTRLTVV.

V is TRBV7-2 and J is TRBJ2-7; 7 nucleotides align to TRBD2. In germline, CDR1 is SGHTA, CDR2 FQGNSA. The CDR3 spans 16 residues. J lost 3 bases, V lost 0 bases, and 8 bases had no gene match. CDR3 sequence (DNA): TGTGCCAGCAGCTTAGCGGGAGCGGGGTACGGCTACGAGCAGTACTTC. Amino acid sequence: CASSLAGAGYGYEQYF.

V usage is TRBV5-6 and J usage is TRBJ2-7, with TRBD2 matching over 8 bases. Germline CDR1 SGHDT, CDR2 YYEEEE. The CDR3 has 15 residues. V trimming: 0 bases; J trimming: 3 bases; junction bases outside the gene matches: 5. The DNA of the CDR3 is TGTGCCAGCAGCTTGGGCAGCGGGAGAATCTACGAGCAGTACTTC. Encoded protein: CASSLGSGRIYEQYF.

V and J are TRBV5-1 and TRBJ2-5; maybe TRBD1 (5 bases). Trimming shortened V by 4 bases and J by 2 bases, and 9 bases separated the two germline ends. CDR1 and CDR2 (germline): SGHRS, YFSETQ. The CDR3 length is 13 residues. The CDR3 is CASSPQVQETQYF. CDR3 coding DNA: TGCGCCAGCAGCCCACAGGTACAAGAGACCCAGTACTTC.

A single count supports this clone. J is TRBJ2-5 and V is TRBV15; unclear D gene. The CDR3 extends over 12 amino acids. Germline V gene data show CDR1 as LNHNV and CDR2 as YYDKDF (reference sequence). The V and J ends lost 3 bases and 5 bases respectively, with 7 bases between them. The chain's CDR3 is CATSSLRETQYF. The CDR3 nucleotides read TGTGCCACCAGCAGTCTTCGGGAGACCCAGTACTTC.

The chain has TRBV5-8 and TRBJ2-7; 8 nucleotides line up with TRBD2. CDR1 SGHTS and CDR2 YDEGEE come from the germline V gene. With 5 bases clipped from V and 6 bases from J, the junction kept 22 bases outside the gene matches. CDR3 length: 18 amino acids. CDR3 residues: CASSSHPLTKREFSEQYF. DNA for the CDR3: TGTGCCAGCAGTTCTCACCCTCTAACCAAGCGGGAGTTTAGCGAGCAGTACTTC.

This clone occurred once. The CDR3 DNA follows: TGTGCCAGCACGCTGAGAATGGACAACTCTGGAAACACCATATATTTT. Translating it yields CASTLRMDNSGNTIYF. The chain links TRBV28 to TRBJ1-3; tentatively, D is TRBD1 (5 bases). Deletions cut 7 bases from V and 0 bases from J, with 16 bases between. The CDR3 runs to 16 residues. CDR1 MDHEN and CDR2 SYDVKM come from the germline V gene.

This clone was seen just once. CDR3 residues: CASSRAGEAPTANYEQYF. In nucleotides, the CDR3 is TGCGCCAGCAGCCGGGCGGGGGAAGCCCCCACCGCCAACTACGAGCAGTACTTC. The chain has TRBV5-1 and TRBJ2-7; 7 bases align to TRBD2. The germline V gene encodes CDR1 SGHRS and CDR2 YFSETQ. The CDR3 runs to 18 residues. The trim removed 4 bases at V and 3 bases at J, leaving 19 bases unmatched.

The V call is TRBV6-6, the J call TRBJ2-5; 8 nucleotides line up with TRBD1. The germline CDR1 and CDR2 sequences are MNHNY and SVGAGI (reference sequence). This CDR3 is built from 16 residues. V gave up 0 bases and J gave up 4 bases; unmatched junction bases: 7. CDR3 nucleotides: TGTGCCAGCAGTTACTCGGACTGGGACAGGCTAGAGACCCAGTACTTC. This codes for CASSYSDWDRLETQYF.

V and J are TRBV7-9 and TRBJ1-2; 10 bases match TRBD1. The CDR3 extends over 15 amino acids. The junction had 6 bases not matched to a gene; V was cut back by 4 bases and J by 4 bases. CDR1 and CDR2 (germline): SEHNR, FQNEAQ (reference sequence). CDR3 sequence reads: CASSSDRGNGYGYTF. DNA for the CDR3: TGTGCCAGCAGCTCGGACAGGGGGAATGGCTATGGCTACACCTTC.

This chain connects TRBV11-2 to TRBJ2-7, with D perhaps matching TRBD2 (5 bases). The CDR3 contains 15 residues. The germline V gene encodes CDR1 SGHAT and CDR2 FQNNGV. Trimming left V 0 bases short and J 7 bases short, with 16 bases between. The CDR3 DNA reads as TGTGCCAGCAGCTTAGATCCTAGCCCGTATCGGGAGCAGTACTTC. It yields the protein CASSLDPSPYREQYF.

This clone has ten or more counts. CDR3 loop: CASLTGIDTGELFF. As DNA, the CDR3 is TGTGCCAGCTTGACAGGGATAGACACCGGGGAGCTGTTTTTT. The rearrangement joins TRBV6-1 to TRBJ2-2; 7 bases line up with TRBD1. CDR1 is MNHNS and CDR2 is SASEGT in the germline V gene. The CDR3 consists of 14 residues. With 8 bases clipped from V and 3 bases from J, the junction kept 6 bases outside the gene matches.

The CDR3 DNA is TGTGCCATCAGCCGGGACAGGGTTTCCTACGAGCAGTACTTC. It encodes CAISRDRVSYEQYF. The V gene is TRBV10-3, the J gene TRBJ2-7; the match to TRBD1 covers 9 bases. Germline V gene sequence: CDR1 ENHRY, CDR2 SYGVKD. V shed 6 bases, J shed 1 base, and the junction held 4 bases outside the gene matches. This CDR3 has 14 amino acids.

The J gene is TRBJ1-5, the V gene TRBV6-1; 8 bases fit TRBD1. Germline V gene lookup returns CDR1 MNHNS and CDR2 SASEGT. V was pared by 4 bases and J by 0 bases, with 5 bases of the junction left unmatched. This CDR3 spans 16 amino acids. For the CDR3, the DNA is TGTGCCAGCAGTGGGAGGACAGGGACTAGCAATCAGCCCCAGCATTTT. It specifies CASSGRTGTSNQPQHF.

J is TRBJ1-1 and V is TRBV5-1, with TRBD1 matching 7 bases. The CDR3 has 16 amino acids. CDR1 and CDR2 from the germline V gene are SGHRS and YFSETQ. Losses at the gene ends were 0 bases for V and 4 bases for J; bases not matched to a gene: 9. The CDR3 sequence: CASSLALDRAGTEAFF. In nucleotides, the CDR3 is TGCGCCAGCAGCTTGGCCCTCGACAGGGCGGGCACTGAAGCTTTCTTT.

This clone was found once. V and J are TRBV19 and TRBJ2-7, with TRBD1 matching over 7 bases. The germline gives CDR1 LNHDA, CDR2 SQIVND (reference sequence). J lost 2 bases, V lost 5 bases, and 6 bases had no gene match. The CDR3 runs to 14 residues. The CDR3 nucleotides are TGTGCCAGTAGTGGGACAGTACCTCCCTACGAGCAGTACTTC. It translates to CASSGTVPPYEQYF.